This T cell receptor beta chain was found in a study of identical twins. Worth noting for this clonotype: Its antigen remains unidentified.

This CDR3 spans 16 amino acids. Germline V gene data show CDR1 as SGHTA and CDR2 as FQGNSA. V dropped 2 bases and J dropped 1; count of bases not matched to a gene: 7. Study findings and constraints: Insertion counts were lower in abundant cord blood beta clonotypes, a trend that memory repertoires did not show.

Carrying unique molecular identifiers, the cDNA also gained a universal primer site through template switching. In TCRdb, the 5' RACE reads were re-called with MiXCR into one record per CDR3 protein. This table holds 1,800,000 or so distinct CDR3 sequences, under 35% found once. The rearrangement joins TRBV7-2 to TRBJ1-1; 7 nucleotides agree with TRBD1. This TCR was recovered from a newborn girl in good health. The sample was cord blood. The CDR3 loop reads CASSLREGASNTEAFF. The CDR3 nucleotides are TGTGCCAGCAGCTTAAGGGAGGGGGCCTCGAACACTGAAGCTTTCTTT.